The 12 T cell receptor beta chains below come from one sample, sequenced in a study of cytomegalovirus exposure and HLA in healthy donors. The PCR ran on 60 Vbeta and 13 Jbeta primers. Sequencing was performed with immunoSEQ multiplex PCR; in TCRdb, only in-frame clones are kept and a portion is missing. The sample includes approximately 190,000 clones, roughly 80% of them seen just once. Source material: PBMCs. These receptors originate from a boy younger than 18 in good health and CMV-seronegative.

The chain uses TRBV6-6 and TRBJ2-3, with 9 bases aligning to TRBD1. This CDR3 has 16 residues. CDR1 is MNHNY, CDR2 SVGAGI, per germline (reference sequence). The V and J ends lost 5 bases and 4 bases, in that order; junction bases with no gene match: 10. CDR3 coding DNA: TGTGCCAGCAGTGTTATGGGACAGGGACGTTCAGATACGCAGTATTTT. Its translation: CASSVMGQGRSDTQYF.

V usage is TRBV5-5 and J usage is TRBJ2-6, with D possibly matching TRBD1 (5 bases). Trimming shortened V by 2 bases and J by 5 bases, and 14 bases separated the two germline ends. Germline V gene sequence: CDR1 SGHKS, CDR2 YYEKEE (reference sequence). CDR3 length equals 16 residues. The CDR3 DNA sequence: TGTGCCAGCAGCTTCATAAGGGGATCCTGGGCCAACGTCCTGACTTTC. Its translation is CASSFIRGSWANVLTF.

Worth noting for this clone: The sample has other DNA sequences that encode this CDR3 too. The chain uses TRBV28 and TRBJ1-5, with D unclear. Germline lookup yields CDR1 MDHEN and CDR2 SYDVKM. Between the trimmed V and J ends, which lost 3 bases and 7 bases, there was a span of 10 bases. The CDR3 has 13 amino acids. The CDR3 protein is CASSFRGGQPQHF. CDR3 nucleotide sequence: TGTGCCAGCAGTTTTCGGGGTGGACAGCCCCAGCATTTT.

This chain connects TRBV28 to TRBJ1-2; TRBD1 is a possible D gene (5 bases). V was cut by 5 bases and J by 8 bases, with 18 bases left in between. The CDR3 is 14 residues long. Germline CDR1 and CDR2: MDHEN and SYDVKM. In DNA, the CDR3 is TGTGCCAGCAGTAACAGGCTAAATCCTATGGGCTACACCTTC. It is translated as CASSNRLNPMGYTF.

This clone appeared a few times. The rearrangement links TRBV5-1 to TRBJ1-4; TRBD1 agrees at 10 bases. This CDR3 contains 14 residues. J lost 7 bases, V lost 4 bases, and 4 bases had no gene match. Germline CDR1 SGHRS, CDR2 YFSETQ. CDR3 sequence: CASSLTGGSEKLFF. As DNA, the CDR3 is TGCGCCAGCAGCCTGACAGGGGGCTCTGAAAAACTGTTTTTT. Drawing the rest from reference TRBV5-1 and TRBJ1-4, the complete variable domain is KAGVTQTPRYLIKTRGQQVTLSCSPISGHRSVSWYQQTPGQGLQFLFEYFSETQRNKGNFPGRFSGRQFSNSRSEMNVSTLELGDSALYLCASSLTGGSEKLFFGSGTQLSVL.

About this clone itself: At one boundary the junction diverges from the germline segment, which might be a read error. The same CDR3 can be traced to other DNA sequences in this sample. For the CDR3, the DNA is TGTGCCAGCAGTGATATTCAGGGGCTGAGGGAAAACATTCAGTACTTT. Encoded protein: CASSDIQGLRENIQYF. V usage is TRBV2 and J usage is TRBJ2-4; D may be TRBD1 (6 bases). Germline V gives CDR1 SNHLY, CDR2 FYNNEI. This CDR3 region has 16 residues.

The chain carries TRBV5-4 and TRBJ2-2; D possibly corresponds to TRBD2 (6 bases). Germline V CDR1 and CDR2: SGHNT, YYREEE (reference sequence). This CDR3 is 13 amino acids long. V was cut by 3 bases and J by 4 bases, with 7 bases left in between. This chain's CDR3 is CASSSGVTGELFF. The CDR3 coding sequence is TGTGCCAGCAGCTCGGGGGTCACCGGGGAGCTGTTTTTT.

The chain joins TRBV5-4 to TRBJ2-7, with 10 bases aligning to TRBD2. The CDR3 is 19 residues long. The germline V gene has CDR1 SGHNT and CDR2 YYREEE (reference sequence). V was pared by 1 base and J by 3 bases, with 16 bases of the junction left unmatched. CDR3 in DNA: TGTGCCAGCAGCTTGTACCGTCCGACTAGCGGGTCTGTTTTCTACGAGCAGTACTTC. This sequence encodes CASSLYRPTSGSVFYEQYF.

The rearrangement joins TRBV7-8 to TRBJ2-1, with 7 bases matching TRBD1. Germline assignment: CDR1 SGHVS and CDR2 FQNEAQ. J gave up 0 bases and V 5 bases, and 10 bases lay outside the gene matches. There are 17 residues in the CDR3. CDR3 protein: CASSPTGTAASYNEQFF. The CDR3 region has the DNA TGTGCCAGCAGCCCGACCGGGACAGCCGCCTCCTACAATGAGCAGTTCTTC.

The CDR3 bases are TGCGCCATCGCCCCCCTGAAGGGACTTAGCTCCGGGGAGCTGTTTTTT. This encodes CAIAPLKGLSSGELFF. The V gene is TRBV10-1, the J gene TRBJ2-2, with a possible D match to TRBD2 (6 bases). The CDR3 is made up of 16 amino acids. V lost 10 bases to trimming and J lost 6 bases, with 24 bases between them. In germline, CDR1 is WNHNN, CDR2 SYGVQD (reference sequence).

The CDR3 protein is CASSTASTRNTIYF. DNA for the CDR3: TGTGCCAGTAGCACCGCCTCGACTAGAAACACCATATATTTT. This chain joins TRBV19 and TRBJ1-3; D is undetermined. The germline V and J ends were trimmed by 6 bases and 5 bases, with 14 bases remaining between them. The CDR3 runs to 14 residues. Per the germline V gene, CDR1 is LNHDA and CDR2 is SQIVND (reference sequence).

There are a few counts of this clone. This chain connects TRBV2 to TRBJ2-1; the match to TRBD2 covers 11 bases. CDR1 and CDR2 from the germline V gene are SNHLY and FYNNEI. V dropped 6 bases and J dropped 6; count of bases not matched to a gene: 7. The CDR3 length is 15 residues. The CDR3 region has the DNA TGTGCCAGCAGCCGTGCCCTAGCGGGGGGCAATGAGCAGTTCTTC. It encodes CASSRALAGGNEQFF.